The sample holds a few counts of the clone carrying this T cell receptor beta chain. Germline loops: CDR1 LNHDA, CDR2 SQIVND (reference sequence). Trimming removed 11 bases at V and 5 bases at J, with 15 bases between. CDR3 size: 13 residues. The data were obtained in a study of T cells after posttransplantation cyclophosphamide. Method: immunoSEQ multiplex PCR; TCRdb's copy keeps in-frame clones and lacks some. The sample includes around 6,000 clones, more than 95% of them seen just once. The specimen sequenced was memory CD4+ T cells sorted from PBMCs. The sequence was obtained from a man aged 35 to 55 in good health, CMV-negative, and a related stem cell transplant donor. The rearrangement uses TRBV19 and TRBJ2-2; D unresolved. This CDR3 is CASSPVGTGELFF. CDR3 bases: TGTGCCTCCTCCCCAGTTGGTACCGGGGAGCTGTTTTTT. The complete variable domain, with remaining parts taken from reference TRBV19 and TRBJ2-2, reads DGGITQSPKYLFRKEGQNVTLSCEQNLNHDAMYWYRQDPGQGLRLIYYSQIVNDFQKGDIAEGYSVSREKKESFPLTVTSAQKNPTAFYLCASSPVGTGELFFGEGSRLTVL.